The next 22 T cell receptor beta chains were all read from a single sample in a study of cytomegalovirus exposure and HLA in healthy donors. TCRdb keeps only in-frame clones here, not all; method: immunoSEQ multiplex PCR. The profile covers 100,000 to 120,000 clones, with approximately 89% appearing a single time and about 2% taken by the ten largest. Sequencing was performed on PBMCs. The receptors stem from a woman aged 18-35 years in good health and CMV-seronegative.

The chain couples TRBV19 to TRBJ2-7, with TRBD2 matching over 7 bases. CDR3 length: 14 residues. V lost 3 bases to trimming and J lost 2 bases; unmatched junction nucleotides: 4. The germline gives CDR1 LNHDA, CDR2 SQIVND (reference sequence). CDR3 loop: CASSMAGLPYEQYF. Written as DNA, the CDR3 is TGTGCCAGTAGTATGGCGGGACTACCCTACGAGCAGTACTTC.

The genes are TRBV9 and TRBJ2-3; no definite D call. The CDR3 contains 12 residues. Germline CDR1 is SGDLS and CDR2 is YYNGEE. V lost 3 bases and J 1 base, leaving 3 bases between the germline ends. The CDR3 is CASSAGTDTQYF. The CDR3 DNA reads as TGTGCCAGCAGCGCTGGCACAGATACGCAGTATTTT.

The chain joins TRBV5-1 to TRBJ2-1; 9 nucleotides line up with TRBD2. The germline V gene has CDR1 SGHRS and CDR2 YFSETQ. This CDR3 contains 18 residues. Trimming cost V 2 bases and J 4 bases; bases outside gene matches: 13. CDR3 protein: CASSFAGGPGRAYNEQFF. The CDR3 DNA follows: TGCGCCAGCAGCTTTGCGGGAGGGCCCGGACGGGCTTACAATGAGCAGTTCTTC.

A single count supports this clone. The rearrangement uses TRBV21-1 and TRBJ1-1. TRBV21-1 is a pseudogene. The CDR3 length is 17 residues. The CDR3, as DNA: TGTGCCAGCAGCAAAGGAGAGGGGCGGCGGGGGAACACTGAAGCTTTCTTT. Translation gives CASSKGEGRRGNTEAFF.

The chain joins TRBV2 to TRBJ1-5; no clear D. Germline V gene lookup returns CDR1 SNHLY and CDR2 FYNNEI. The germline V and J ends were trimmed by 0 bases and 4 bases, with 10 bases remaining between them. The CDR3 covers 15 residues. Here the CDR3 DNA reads TGTGCCAGCAGTGAAGCGCTTAGTTGGAATCAGCCCCAGCATTTT. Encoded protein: CASSEALSWNQPQHF.

CDR3 nucleotide sequence: TGTGCCTGGACCCCGGGACAGGGGGACGAGCAGTACTTC. Amino acids: CAWTPGQGDEQYF. The chain combines TRBV30 with TRBJ2-7; 11 bases match TRBD1. The V gene end was trimmed by 4 bases and the J gene end by 5 bases; junction bases not matched to a gene: 4. CDR3 length equals 13 residues. Germline lookup yields CDR1 GTSNPN and CDR2 SVGIG (reference sequence).

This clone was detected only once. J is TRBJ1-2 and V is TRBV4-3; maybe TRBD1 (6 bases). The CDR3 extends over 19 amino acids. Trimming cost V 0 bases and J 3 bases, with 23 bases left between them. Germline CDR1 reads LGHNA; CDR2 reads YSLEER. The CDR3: CASSQDGIGELQGHYGYTF. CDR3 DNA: TGCGCCAGCAGCCAAGATGGGATCGGGGAATTACAGGGTCACTATGGCTACACCTTC.

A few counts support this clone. The CDR3 is CASSLGRQGRKTNYGYTF. For the CDR3, the DNA is TGTGCCAGCAGTTTAGGGAGACAGGGGCGGAAGACTAACTATGGCTACACCTTC. J is TRBJ1-2 and V is TRBV27; the match to TRBD1 covers 8 bases. The CDR3 contains 18 residues. V shed 2 bases, J shed 0 bases, and the junction held 11 bases outside the gene matches. The V gene's germline CDR1 is MNHEY and CDR2 SMNVEV (reference sequence).

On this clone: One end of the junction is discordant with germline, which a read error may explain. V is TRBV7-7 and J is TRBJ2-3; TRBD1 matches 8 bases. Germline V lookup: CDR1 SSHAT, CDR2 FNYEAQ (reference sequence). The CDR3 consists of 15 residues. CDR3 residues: CASSFGQGLTDTQYF. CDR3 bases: TGTGCTAGCAGCTTCGGACAGGGTCTCACAGATACGCAGTATTTT.

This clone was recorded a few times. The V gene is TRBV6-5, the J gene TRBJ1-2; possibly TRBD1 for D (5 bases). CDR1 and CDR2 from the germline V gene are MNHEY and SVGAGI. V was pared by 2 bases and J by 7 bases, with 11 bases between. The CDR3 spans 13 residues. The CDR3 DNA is TGTGCCAGCAGTTACCCGCAGGGAAGTGGCTACACCTTC. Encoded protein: CASSYPQGSGYTF.

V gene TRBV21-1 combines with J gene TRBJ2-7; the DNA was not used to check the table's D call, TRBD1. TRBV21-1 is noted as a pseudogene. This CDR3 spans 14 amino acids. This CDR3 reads CASSIRQHSYEQYF. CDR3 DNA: TGTGCCAGCAGCATAAGACAGCACTCCTACGAGCAGTACTTC.

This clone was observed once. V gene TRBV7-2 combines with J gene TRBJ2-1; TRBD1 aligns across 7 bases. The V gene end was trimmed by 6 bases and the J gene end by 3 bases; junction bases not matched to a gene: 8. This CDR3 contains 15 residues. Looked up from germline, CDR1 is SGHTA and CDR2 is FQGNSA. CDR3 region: CASRGTGEHYNEQFF. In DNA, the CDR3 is TGTGCCAGCAGGGGAACAGGGGAACACTACAATGAGCAGTTCTTC.

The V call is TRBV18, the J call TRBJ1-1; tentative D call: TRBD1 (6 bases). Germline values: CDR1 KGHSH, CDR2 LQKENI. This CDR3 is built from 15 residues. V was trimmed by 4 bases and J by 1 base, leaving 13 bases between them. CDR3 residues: CASSLLGGRNTEAFF. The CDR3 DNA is TGTGCCAGCTCACTTTTAGGGGGAAGGAACACTGAAGCTTTCTTT.

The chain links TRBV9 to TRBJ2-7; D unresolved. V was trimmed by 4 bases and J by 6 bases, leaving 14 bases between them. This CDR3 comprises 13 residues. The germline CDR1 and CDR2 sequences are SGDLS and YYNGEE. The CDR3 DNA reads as TGTGCCAGCAGCACTCTCGGTCGCGGCGAGCAGTACTTC. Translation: CASSTLGRGEQYF.

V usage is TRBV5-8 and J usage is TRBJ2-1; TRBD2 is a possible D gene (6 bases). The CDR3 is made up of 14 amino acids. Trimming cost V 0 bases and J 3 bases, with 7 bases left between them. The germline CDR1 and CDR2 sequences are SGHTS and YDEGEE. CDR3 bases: TGTGCCAGCAGCTTGGTAGCGGTCTACAATGAGCAGTTCTTC. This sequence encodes CASSLVAVYNEQFF.

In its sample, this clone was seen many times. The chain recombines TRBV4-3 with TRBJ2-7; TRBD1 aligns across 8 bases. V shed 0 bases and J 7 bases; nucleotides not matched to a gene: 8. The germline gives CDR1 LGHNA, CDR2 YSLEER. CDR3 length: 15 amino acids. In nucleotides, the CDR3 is TGCGCCAGCAGCCAAGATCCCGACAGGGGCAGGGAGCAGTACTTC. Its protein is CASSQDPDRGREQYF.

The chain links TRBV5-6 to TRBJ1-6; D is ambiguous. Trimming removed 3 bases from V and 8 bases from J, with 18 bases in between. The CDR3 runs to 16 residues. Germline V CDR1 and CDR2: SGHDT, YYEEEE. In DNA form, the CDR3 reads TGTGCCAGCAGCTCCTCTGGTGCGGGGTACGATTCACCCCTCCACTTT. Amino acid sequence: CASSSSGAGYDSPLHF. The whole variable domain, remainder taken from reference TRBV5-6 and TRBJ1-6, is DAGVTQSPTHLIKTRGQQVTLRCSPKSGHDTVSWYQQALGQGPQFIFQYYEEEERQRGNFPDRFSGHQFPNYSSELNVNALLLGDSALYLCASSSSGAGYDSPLHFGNGTRLTVT.

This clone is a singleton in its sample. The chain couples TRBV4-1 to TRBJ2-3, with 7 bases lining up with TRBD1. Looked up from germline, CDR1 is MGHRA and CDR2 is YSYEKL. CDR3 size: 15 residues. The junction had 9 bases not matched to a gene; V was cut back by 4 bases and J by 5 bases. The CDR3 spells CASSLGQSVVDTQYF. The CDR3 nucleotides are TGCGCCAGCAGCCTGGGACAGAGTGTGGTAGATACGCAGTATTTT.

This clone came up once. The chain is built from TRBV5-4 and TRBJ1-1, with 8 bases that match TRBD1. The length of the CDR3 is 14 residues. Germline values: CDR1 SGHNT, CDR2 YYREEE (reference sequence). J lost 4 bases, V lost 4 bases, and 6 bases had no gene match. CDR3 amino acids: CASSTTGEVTEAFF. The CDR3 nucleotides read TGTGCCAGCAGCACGACAGGGGAAGTCACTGAAGCTTTCTTT. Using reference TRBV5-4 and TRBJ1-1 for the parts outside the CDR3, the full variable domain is ETGVTQSPTHLIKTRGQQVTLRCSSQSGHNTVSWYQQALGQGPQFIFQYYREEENGRGNFPPRFSGLQFPNYSSELNVNALELDDSALYLCASSTTGEVTEAFFGQGTRLTVV.

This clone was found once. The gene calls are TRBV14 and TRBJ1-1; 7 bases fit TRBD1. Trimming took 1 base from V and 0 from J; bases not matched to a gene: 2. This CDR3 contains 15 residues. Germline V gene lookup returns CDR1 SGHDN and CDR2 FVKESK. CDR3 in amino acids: CASSQAGQVNTEAFF. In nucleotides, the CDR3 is TGTGCCAGCAGCCAAGCAGGACAGGTGAACACTGAAGCTTTCTTT.

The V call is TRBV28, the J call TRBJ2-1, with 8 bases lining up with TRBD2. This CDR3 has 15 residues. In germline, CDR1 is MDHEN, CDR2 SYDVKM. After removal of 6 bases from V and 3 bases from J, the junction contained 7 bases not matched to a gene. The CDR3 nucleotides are TGTGCCAGCAGCCCAGCGGGGGAGGTCTACAATGAGCAGTTCTTC. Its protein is CASSPAGEVYNEQFF.

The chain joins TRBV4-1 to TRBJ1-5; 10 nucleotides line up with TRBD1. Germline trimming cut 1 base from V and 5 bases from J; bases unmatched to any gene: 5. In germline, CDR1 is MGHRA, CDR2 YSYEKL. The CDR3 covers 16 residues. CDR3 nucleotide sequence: TGCGCCAGCAGCCAAGTTCGACAGGGGGCCGATCAGCCCCAGCATTTT. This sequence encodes CASSQVRQGADQPQHF.